The entry that follows covers one T cell receptor (beta chain) sequence. Its antigen remains unidentified. A much bigger clone sits one base away, suggesting this may be a read error. From about 20,000 to 1,000,000 sorted cells, naive CD8 libraries were generated with 10%, 30% or 50% RNA. Looked up from germline, CDR1 is SNHLY and CDR2 is FYNNEI. The CDR3 length is 12 residues. In preparing bulk TCR libraries, previously described methods and listed TCR primers were used. MiXCR, applied by TCRdb to the PCR reads, yields one record per CDR3 protein. The sample has about 100,000 distinct CDR3 sequences, approximately 40% seen once; the top ten hold around 3.9%. This record comes from a study of molecular identifiers for immune sequencing clone quantification. Looking at the study overall: Within a replicate experiment, RNA obtained from either around 20,000 or 100,000 naive CD8 cells was divided into five aliquots, and four of those aliquots were then sequenced.

Overall study findings and caveats: Barcodes shared by identical TCR molecules could lead to underestimated sizes of highly expanded clones.

The genes are TRBV2 and TRBJ1-5; the D is unclear. The receptor's source is a human donor in good health. Some libraries in this study had Jurkat cell RNA spiked in. Sequenced input: naive CD8+ T cells from blood, with Jurkat cell RNA spiked in. The subset: FACS-sorted CD8+CD4-CCR7+CD45RA+ naive T cells. CDR3 residues: CASSASNRPQHF. For the CDR3, the DNA is TGTGCCAGCAGTGCTAGCAATCGGCCCCAGCATTTT. Together with reference TRBV2 and TRBJ1-5, the CDR3 gives the full variable domain: EPEVTQTPSHQVTQMGQEVILRCVPISNHLYFYWYRQILGQKVEFLVSFYNNEISEKSEIFDDQFSVERPDGSNFTLKIRSTKLEDSAMYFCASSASNRPQHFGDGTRLSIL.